What follows are 20 T cell receptor beta chains derived from one specimen sequenced in a study of OX40 agonist ivuxolimab in advanced cancers. The protocol was immunoSEQ multiplex PCR, while the TCRdb copy is restricted to in-frame clones and leaves out a portion. The table records about 82,000 clones, about 85% of them present only once. The source was CD4+ or CD8+ T cells sorted from blood, collected in a trial of the OX40 agonist ivuxolimab. These receptors came from an adult with an advanced solid tumor such as melanoma, head and neck, liver or kidney cancer.

This clone is a singleton in its sample. The chain couples TRBV7-3 to TRBJ2-2; the match to TRBD2 covers 8 bases. The V segment lost 5 bases and the J segment 7 bases; nucleotides outside the gene matches: 9. The germline gives CDR1 SGHTA, CDR2 FQGTGA. The CDR3 has 15 residues. CDR3 bases: TGTGCCAGCAGCCTTAAAGCGGGGGAGGTCGGGGAGCTGTTTTTT. Translated: CASSLKAGEVGELFF. Looking up the rest from reference TRBV7-3 and TRBJ2-2 gives the full variable domain: GAGVSQTPSNKVTEKGKYVELRCDPISGHTALYWYRQSLGQGPEFLIYFQGTGAADDSGLPNDRFFAVRPEGSVSTLKIQRTERGDSAVYLCASSLKAGEVGELFFGEGSRLTVL.

This clone has only a few counts. J is TRBJ1-6 and V is TRBV14; weak D call: TRBD1 (5 bases). The germline CDR1 and CDR2 sequences are SGHDN and FVKESK. CDR3 length: 16 residues. Trimming took off 3 bases at V and 10 bases at J, with 19 bases between the two ends. The CDR3 spells CASSHLTASRGSPLHF. The CDR3 DNA follows: TGTGCCAGCAGCCATTTGACAGCGAGTAGAGGGTCACCCCTCCACTTT. The complete variable domain, with remaining parts taken from reference TRBV14 and TRBJ1-6, reads EAGVTQFPSHSVIEKGQTVTLRCDPISGHDNLYWYRRVMGKEIKFLLHFVKESKQDESGMPNNRFLAERTGGTYSTLKVQPAELEDSGVYFCASSHLTASRGSPLHFGNGTRLTVT.

This rearrangement joins TRBV29-1 to TRBJ1-1; the match to TRBD1 covers 7 bases. V shed 6 bases, J shed 6 bases, and the junction held 13 bases outside the gene matches. Germline V gene sequence: CDR1 SQVTM, CDR2 ANQGSEA. This CDR3 contains 14 residues. The CDR3 DNA reads as TGCAGCGTGACCCCGGGACAGATAGTTTCTGAAGCTTTCTTT. This gives the protein CSVTPGQIVSEAFF.

CDR3 amino acids: CAISAGQGGEKLFF. CDR3 coding DNA: TGTGCCATCAGTGCGGGACAGGGGGGTGAAAAACTGTTTTTT. This rearrangement joins TRBV10-3 to TRBJ1-4, with TRBD1 matching over 11 bases. The ends lost 4 bases at V and 7 bases at J; junction bases unmatched: 2. The CDR3 covers 14 residues. Looked up from germline, CDR1 is ENHRY and CDR2 is SYGVKD.

The rearrangement links TRBV7-9 to TRBJ2-2; 12 bases agree with TRBD2. The CDR3 runs to 16 residues. The germline gives CDR1 SEHNR, CDR2 FQNEAQ (reference sequence). V gave up 5 bases and J gave up 1 base; unmatched junction bases: 2. CDR3 coding DNA: TGTGCCAGCAGCCGACTAGCGGGGGTGAACACCGGGGAGCTGTTTTTT. The encoded protein is CASSRLAGVNTGELFF.

This sequence joins TRBV19 and TRBJ2-3, with 7 bases lining up with TRBD1. J lost 5 bases, V lost 0 bases, and 8 bases had no gene match. The CDR3 spans 16 residues. Germline values: CDR1 LNHDA, CDR2 SQIVND (reference sequence). CDR3 residues: CASSIDSGRGRDTQYF. CDR3 nucleotide sequence: TGTGCCAGTAGTATAGACTCCGGCAGGGGGAGAGATACGCAGTATTTT.

The chain joins TRBV30 to TRBJ1-2, with D possibly TRBD1 on 6 matching bases. V shed 4 bases and J shed 4 bases, with 10 bases lying between them. From germline, CDR1 is GTSNPN and CDR2 SVGIG (reference sequence). This CDR3 comprises 12 residues. The CDR3 DNA reads as TGTGCCTGGACGGGGACAACCTATGGCTACACCTTC. This codes for CAWTGTTYGYTF.

The rearrangement links TRBV2 to TRBJ1-4; unclear D gene. Deletions cut 2 bases from V and 4 bases from J, with 8 bases between. Germline V gene lookup returns CDR1 SNHLY and CDR2 FYNNEI. The CDR3 covers 14 residues. The CDR3: CASSERGINEKLFF. The CDR3 DNA reads as TGTGCCAGCAGTGAACGGGGAATTAATGAAAAACTGTTTTTT.

The rearrangement joins TRBV7-2 to TRBJ2-1, with D perhaps TRBD1 (5 bases). This CDR3 is 12 amino acids long. Trimming removed 3 bases from V and 7 bases from J, with 7 bases in between. Germline V gene lookup returns CDR1 SGHTA and CDR2 FQGNSA. The chain's CDR3 is CASSFPGNEQFF. CDR3 sequence (DNA): TGTGCCAGCAGCTTCCCAGGGAATGAGCAGTTCTTC.

The J gene is TRBJ1-2, the V gene TRBV21-1; the table assigns TRBD1, which was not confirmed against the DNA. TRBV21-1 is a recognized pseudogene. The CDR3 spans 15 residues. The CDR3: CASSKEGTDNYGYTF. The CDR3 DNA is TGTGCCAGCAGCAAAGAAGGGACAGACAACTATGGCTACACCTTC.

The chain links TRBV19 to TRBJ1-2; possibly TRBD1 for D (6 bases). Germline V gives CDR1 LNHDA, CDR2 SQIVND (reference sequence). CDR3 length equals 15 residues. Between the trimmed V and J ends, which lost 5 bases and 2 bases, there was a span of 15 bases. The CDR3 DNA follows: TGTGCCAGTAGTCCGCGTCGGACAGAGAACTATGGCTACACCTTC. Protein product: CASSPRRTENYGYTF. Full variable domain (rest looked up from reference TRBV19 and TRBJ1-2): DGGITQSPKYLFRKEGQNVTLSCEQNLNHDAMYWYRQDPGQGLRLIYYSQIVNDFQKGDIAEGYSVSREKKESFPLTVTSAQKNPTAFYLCASSPRRTENYGYTFGSGTRLTVV.

This chain uses TRBV5-4 with TRBJ1-1, with D perhaps matching TRBD1 (5 bases). The V and J ends lost 0 bases and 1 base respectively, with 7 bases between them. CDR3 length: 14 amino acids. The germline gives CDR1 SGHNT, CDR2 YYREEE (reference sequence). Here the CDR3 reads CASSLGRANTEAFF. The CDR3 DNA reads TGTGCCAGCAGCTTGGGCAGGGCGAACACTGAAGCTTTCTTT.

The chain joins TRBV21-1 to TRBJ2-7; the table gives TRBD1 as D, unverified against the DNA. TRBV21-1 is shown as a pseudogene. The CDR3 sequence is 15 residues long. For the CDR3, the DNA is TGTGCCAGCAGCGGTCCGGACAAATGGCTATACGAGCAGTACTTC. The encoded protein is CASSGPDKWLYEQYF.

This clone has a single count. V gene TRBV2 combines with J gene TRBJ2-5; 7 bases align to TRBD1. CDR3 size: 14 residues. The ends lost 2 bases at V and 4 bases at J; junction bases unmatched: 4. The germline CDR1 and CDR2 sequences are SNHLY and FYNNEI. CDR3 in amino acids: CASSEMRTGETQYF. CDR3 nucleotides: TGTGCCAGCAGTGAAATGCGGACAGGAGAGACCCAGTACTTC.

The rearrangement links TRBV11-3 to TRBJ2-5, with TRBD2 matching 7 bases. The CDR3 consists of 13 residues. Looked up from germline, CDR1 is SGHNT and CDR2 is YENEEA. Trimming cost V 5 bases and J 4 bases; bases outside gene matches: 4. CDR3 in amino acids: CASSPGGRETQYF. CDR3 nucleotide sequence: TGTGCCAGCAGCCCCGGGGGGAGAGAGACCCAGTACTTC.

This clone appeared a single time. This chain connects TRBV7-2 to TRBJ1-4, with TRBD1 matching over 8 bases. The CDR3 runs to 15 residues. Germline V gene sequence: CDR1 SGHTA, CDR2 FQGNSA. V dropped 1 base and J dropped 5; count of bases not matched to a gene: 3. The CDR3 protein is CASSLGGQDNEKLFF. CDR3 coding DNA: TGTGCCAGCAGCTTAGGGGGACAGGACAATGAAAAACTGTTTTTT.

This chain connects TRBV28 to TRBJ1-3; D may be TRBD1 (5 bases). The V and J ends lost 8 bases and 4 bases respectively, with 15 bases between them. CDR1 is MDHEN and CDR2 is SYDVKM in the germline V gene. The CDR3 is 14 amino acids. Written as DNA, the CDR3 is TGTGCCAGCTATTCTCAGGGTTCGGGAAACACCATATATTTT. Its protein is CASYSQGSGNTIYF.

The chain links TRBV5-4 to TRBJ2-3; 9 bases line up with TRBD1. V was pared by 4 bases and J by 2 bases, with 8 bases of the junction left unmatched. CDR3 length: 16 residues. Germline V gene lookup returns CDR1 SGHNT and CDR2 YYREEE (reference sequence). CDR3 in DNA: TGTGCCAGCAGCCTGGGGGACAGGGCTCTCACAGATACGCAGTATTTT. It codes for CASSLGDRALTDTQYF.

This clone came up once. The chain has TRBV6-1 and TRBJ1-2, with 11 bases matching TRBD1. CDR1 is MNHNS, CDR2 SASEGT, per germline. The CDR3 length is 15 residues. Unmatched junction bases numbered 6, after V lost 6 bases and J lost 3 bases. The DNA for the CDR3 is TGTGCCAGCAGGGACGGACAGGGGGCAGACTATGGCTACACCTTC. It codes for CASRDGQGADYGYTF.

The sample holds one count of this clone. The chain joins TRBV7-9 to TRBJ1-2; tentative D call: TRBD1 (6 bases). V lost 4 bases to trimming and J lost 6 bases, with 18 bases between them. The CDR3 consists of 15 residues. CDR1 SEHNR and CDR2 FQNEAQ come from the germline V gene (reference sequence). CDR3 amino acids: CASSSGTRFRDGYTF. CDR3 bases: TGTGCCAGCAGCTCCGGGACACGATTCCGGGATGGCTACACCTTC. Variable domain in full (rest from reference TRBV7-9 and TRBJ1-2): DTGVSQNPRHKITKRGQNVTFRCDPISEHNRLYWYRQTLGQGPEFLTYFQNEAQLEKSRLLSDRFSAERPKGSFSTLEIQRTEQGDSAMYLCASSSGTRFRDGYTFGSGTRLTVV.